This T cell receptor beta chain originates from a study of blood T cell repertoires in COVID-19. Study background: Material from acute and convalescent COVID-19 was sourced from the United States, Italy and Spain. T cells, B-cell-depleted T cells, or PBMCs supplied cDNA or gDNA.

How the authors handled the data: Reference gene primer amplification in the assay estimated nucleated cell counts. Assay used: immunoSEQ multiplex PCR; TCRdb lists only in-frame clones, some missing. The V and J calls and clone size come from that table; D and trimming were worked out from the DNA. Among 250,000 to 300,000 clones listed, approximately 91% were seen once. Which cohort a participant joined came from the clinical history participants gave. The CDR3 runs to 16 residues. The germline CDR1 and CDR2 sequences are SGHVS and FNYEAQ. Deletions cut 3 bases from V and 8 bases from J, with 20 bases between.

Input material: PBMCs or T cells enriched from blood (not recorded which). J is TRBJ2-1 and V is TRBV7-6, with D perhaps matching TRBD1 (5 bases). The sequence came from a woman in her thirties or forties with acute COVID-19. The CDR3 DNA follows: TGTGCCAGCAGCTTCCTAGGGGATAATTACAATGATGAGCAGTTCTTC. It encodes CASSFLGDNYNDEQFF. Variable domain in full (rest from reference TRBV7-6 and TRBJ2-1): GAGVSQSPRYKVTKRGQDVALRCDPISGHVSLYWYRQALGQGPEFLTYFNYEAQQDKSGLPNDRFSAERPEGSISTLTIQRTEQRDSAMYRCASSFLGDNYNDEQFFGPGTRLTVL.